These T cell receptor beta chains were read from a single sample in a study of blood T cells in healthy people across ages. TCRdb itself ran the 5' RACE reads through MiXCR, one entry per CDR3 protein. The profile shows about a million distinct CDR3 sequences, 30% to 40% of them singletons. Material: blood. Receptor source: a man aged 18 to 29 in good health. The CDR3 runs from the conserved cysteine through the conserved F or W.

TRBV21-1	TRBJ2-5	CASSKLDRMQETQYF
TRBV6-1	TRBJ2-7	CASSLKSGQGIYEQYF
TRBV10-3	TRBJ1-2	CAISDQGRTYGYTF
TRBV28	TRBJ2-3	CASRHGGDTQYF
TRBV5-4	TRBJ1-2	CASSLEGTGGGYGYTF
TRBV7-2	TRBJ1-1	CASSFRPSEAFF
TRBV20-1	TRBJ1-1	CSAKLGTGNTEAFF
TRBV29-1	TRBJ1-2	CSIEVGTAYYGYTF
TRBV7-3	TRBJ1-2	CASSFNSGDGYTF
TRBV20-1	TRBJ1-2	CSARTTGTAYGYTF
TRBV6-6	TRBJ1-1	CASRPSGERTEAFF
TRBV27	TRBJ2-5	CASSFRRGGLDEQYF
TRBV7-2	TRBJ2-7	CACSLARTSVYEQYF
TRBV12-3/TRBV12-4	TRBJ1-2	CASSFTTSYTF
TRBV7-2	TRBJ1-5	CASSLASFLSSNQPQHF
TRBV7-9	TRBJ2-5	CASTLKSQETQYF
TRBV11-2	TRBJ2-3	CASSRSGGFSTDTQYF
TRBV29-1	TRBJ1-3	CSVSPTASGNTIYF
TRBV5-1	TRBJ2-5	CASQKDRGQWNEQYF
TRBV2	TRBJ2-7	CASSDPGRSTYEQYF
TRBV20-1	TRBJ2-1	CSARDRGTGGLGEQFF
TRBV20-1	TRBJ2-1	CSAEDGNEQFF
TRBV14	TRBJ1-1	CASSPRDRRNTEAFF
TRBV2	TRBJ2-3	CASTGGGGKDTQYF
TRBV6-2/TRBV6-3	TRBJ2-6	CTSSYGADSGANVLTF
TRBV9	TRBJ1-1	CASSGGTARTEAFF
TRBV4-3	TRBJ1-1	CASSLHLGTGTGDTEAFF